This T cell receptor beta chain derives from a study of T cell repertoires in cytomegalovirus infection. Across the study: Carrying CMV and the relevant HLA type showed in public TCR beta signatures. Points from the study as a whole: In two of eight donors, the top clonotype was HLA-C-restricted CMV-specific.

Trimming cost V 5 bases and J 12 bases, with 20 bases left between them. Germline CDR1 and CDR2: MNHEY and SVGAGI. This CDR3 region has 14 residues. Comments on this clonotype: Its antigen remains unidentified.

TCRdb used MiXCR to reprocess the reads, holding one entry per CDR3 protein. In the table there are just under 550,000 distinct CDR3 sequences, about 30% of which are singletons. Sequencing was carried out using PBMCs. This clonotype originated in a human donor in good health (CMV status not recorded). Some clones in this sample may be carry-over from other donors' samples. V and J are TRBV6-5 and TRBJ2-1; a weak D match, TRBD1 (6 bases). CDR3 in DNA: TGTGCCAGCAGTCACCTTTATCCGACAGGTCTGCAGTTCTTC. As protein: CASSHLYPTGLQFF.